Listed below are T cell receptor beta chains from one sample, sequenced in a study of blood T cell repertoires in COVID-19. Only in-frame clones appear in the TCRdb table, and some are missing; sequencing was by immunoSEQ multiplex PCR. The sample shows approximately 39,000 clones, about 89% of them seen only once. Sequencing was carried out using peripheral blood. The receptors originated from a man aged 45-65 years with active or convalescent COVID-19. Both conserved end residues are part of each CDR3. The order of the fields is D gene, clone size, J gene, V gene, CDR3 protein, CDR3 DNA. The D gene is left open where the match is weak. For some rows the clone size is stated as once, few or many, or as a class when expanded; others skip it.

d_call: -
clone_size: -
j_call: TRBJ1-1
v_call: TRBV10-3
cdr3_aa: CAISAGQAEAFF
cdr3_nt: TGTGCCATCAGTGCAGGCCAGGCTGAAGCTTTCTTT

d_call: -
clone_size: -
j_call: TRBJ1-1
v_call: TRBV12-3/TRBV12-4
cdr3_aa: CASSFSGGNEAFF
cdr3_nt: TGTGCCAGCAGTTTCTCTGGGGGCAATGAAGCTTTCTTT

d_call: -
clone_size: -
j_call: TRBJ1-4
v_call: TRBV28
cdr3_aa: CASKRGEKLFF
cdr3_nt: TGTGCCAGCAAAAGAGGTGAAAAACTGTTTTTT

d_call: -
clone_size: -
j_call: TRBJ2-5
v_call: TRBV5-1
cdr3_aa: CASREGLGETQYF
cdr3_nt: TGCGCCAGCAGAGAGGGACTGGGGGAGACCCAGTACTTC

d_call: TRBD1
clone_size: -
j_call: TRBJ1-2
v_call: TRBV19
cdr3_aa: CASSLQGMGSYGYTF
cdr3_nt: TGTGCCAGTAGTCTACAGGGGATGGGGAGCTATGGCTACACCTTC

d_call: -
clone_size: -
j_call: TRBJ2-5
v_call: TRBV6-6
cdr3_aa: CASSRAEETQYF
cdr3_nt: TGTGCCAGCAGCAGGGCGGAGGAGACCCAGTACTTC

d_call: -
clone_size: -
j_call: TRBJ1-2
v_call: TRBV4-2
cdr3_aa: CASSQGGYGDVYGYTF
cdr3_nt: TGTGCCAGCAGCCAAGGAGGGTATGGTGACGTCTATGGCTACACCTTC

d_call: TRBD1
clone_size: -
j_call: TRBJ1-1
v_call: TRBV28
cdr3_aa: CASSLKGVRGPPAPEAFF
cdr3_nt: TGTGCCAGCAGTTTAAAGGGGGTCAGGGGGCCGCCAGCCCCTGAAGCTTTCTTT

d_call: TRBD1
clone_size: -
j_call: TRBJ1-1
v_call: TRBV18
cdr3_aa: CASSPPGTGDWAFF
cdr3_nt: TGTGCCAGCTCACCACCCGGGACAGGAGACTGGGCTTTCTTT

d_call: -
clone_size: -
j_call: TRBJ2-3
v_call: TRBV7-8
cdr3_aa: CASSLVGLGTQYF
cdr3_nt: TGTGCCAGCAGCTTAGTGGGGCTAGGTACGCAGTATTTT

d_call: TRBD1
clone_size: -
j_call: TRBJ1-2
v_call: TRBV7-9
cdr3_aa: CASSRRDSNYGYTF
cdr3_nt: TGTGCCAGCAGCCGACGGGACAGTAACTATGGCTACACCTTC

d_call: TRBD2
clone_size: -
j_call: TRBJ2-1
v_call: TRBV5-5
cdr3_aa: CASSRWGGSYNEQFF
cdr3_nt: TGTGCCAGCAGCCGCTGGGGGGGGTCCTACAATGAGCAGTTCTTC

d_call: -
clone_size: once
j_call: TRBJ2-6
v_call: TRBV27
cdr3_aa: CASSFVGRWASGANVLTF
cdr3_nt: TGTGCCAGCAGTTTCGTGGGGAGATGGGCCTCTGGGGCCAACGTCCTGACTTTC

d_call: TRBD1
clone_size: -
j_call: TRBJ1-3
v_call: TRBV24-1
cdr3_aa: CATSGGQGTSARPGNTIYF
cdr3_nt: TGTGCCACCAGTGGGGGACAGGGGACTTCAGCCCGCCCTGGAAACACCATATATTTT

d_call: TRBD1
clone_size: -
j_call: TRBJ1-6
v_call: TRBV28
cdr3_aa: CASSSGTVSYNSPLHF
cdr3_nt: TGTGCCAGCAGTTCCGGGACAGTCTCCTATAATTCACCCCTCCACTTT

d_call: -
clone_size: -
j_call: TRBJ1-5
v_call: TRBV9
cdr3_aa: CASSVSGHSNQPQHF
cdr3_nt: TGTGCCAGCAGCGTATCAGGACATAGCAATCAGCCCCAGCATTTT

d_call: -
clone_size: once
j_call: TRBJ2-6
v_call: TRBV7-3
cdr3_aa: CASSSSSGANVLTF
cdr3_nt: TGTGCCAGCAGCTCCAGCTCTGGGGCCAACGTCCTGACTTTC

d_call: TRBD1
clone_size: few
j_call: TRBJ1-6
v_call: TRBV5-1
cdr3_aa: CASSLDSGQGRSPLHF
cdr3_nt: TGCGCCAGCAGCTTGGATTCGGGACAGGGAAGATCACCCCTCCACTTT

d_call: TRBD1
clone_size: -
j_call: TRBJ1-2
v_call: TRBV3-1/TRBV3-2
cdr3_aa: CASSHETGSSYGYTF
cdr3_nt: TGTGCCAGCAGCCATGAGACAGGGAGTTCCTATGGCTACACCTTC

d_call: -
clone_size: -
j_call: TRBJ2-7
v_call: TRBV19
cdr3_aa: CASRIPGTYEQYF
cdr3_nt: TGTGCCAGTAGGATCCCGGGGACCTACGAGCAGTACTTC

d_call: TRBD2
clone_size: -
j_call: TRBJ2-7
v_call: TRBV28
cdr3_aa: CASSSASSGSSYEQYF
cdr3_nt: TGTGCCAGCAGTTCCGCGTCTAGCGGTTCCTCCTACGAGCAGTACTTC

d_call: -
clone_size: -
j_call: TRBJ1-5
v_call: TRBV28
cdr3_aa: CASSLYGEYNQPQHF
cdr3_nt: TGTGCCAGCAGCCTATACGGAGAGTACAATCAGCCCCAGCATTTT

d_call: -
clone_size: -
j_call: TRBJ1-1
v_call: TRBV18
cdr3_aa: CASSLGQSLEAFF
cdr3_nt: TGTGCCAGCTCATTAGGACAGTCGCTTGAAGCTTTCTTT

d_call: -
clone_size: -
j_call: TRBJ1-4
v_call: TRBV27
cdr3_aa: CASSLGSGFEKLFF
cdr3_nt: TGTGCCAGCAGTTTAGGGTCGGGATTCGAAAAACTGTTTTTT

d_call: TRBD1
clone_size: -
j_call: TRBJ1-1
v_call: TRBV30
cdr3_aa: CAWSVGGTGVTEAFF
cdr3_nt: TGTGCCTGGAGTGTTGGAGGGACAGGGGTAACTGAAGCTTTCTTT

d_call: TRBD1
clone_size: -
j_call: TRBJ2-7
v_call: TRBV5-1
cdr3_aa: CASSLADRAGEQYF
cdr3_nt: TGCGCCAGCAGCTTGGCGGACAGGGCCGGCGAGCAGTACTTC

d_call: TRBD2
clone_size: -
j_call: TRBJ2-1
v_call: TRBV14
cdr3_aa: CASSQDIGTRAHEQFF
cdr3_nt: TGTGCCAGCAGCCAAGATATCGGGACTAGAGCACATGAGCAGTTCTTC

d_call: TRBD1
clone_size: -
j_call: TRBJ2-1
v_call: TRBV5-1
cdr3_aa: CASSLAVTGDNEQFF
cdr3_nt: TGCGCCAGCAGCTTGGCGGTGACAGGGGACAATGAGCAGTTCTTC

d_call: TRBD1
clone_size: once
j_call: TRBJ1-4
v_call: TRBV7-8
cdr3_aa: CASSQGGLHNEKLFF
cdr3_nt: TGTGCCAGCAGCCAGGGGGGGCTACACAATGAAAAACTGTTTTTT

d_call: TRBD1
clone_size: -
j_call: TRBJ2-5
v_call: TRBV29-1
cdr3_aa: CSVPWDRTQETQYF
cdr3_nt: TGCAGCGTTCCCTGGGACAGAACACAAGAGACCCAGTACTTC

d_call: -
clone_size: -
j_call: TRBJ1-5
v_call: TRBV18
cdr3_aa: CASSPGQISNQPQHF
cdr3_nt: TGTGCCAGCTCACCTGGACAGATTAGCAATCAGCCCCAGCATTTT

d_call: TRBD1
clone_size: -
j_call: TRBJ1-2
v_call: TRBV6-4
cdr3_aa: CASSDSTGQGYTF
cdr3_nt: TGTGCCAGCAGTGACTCGACAGGGCAGGGCTACACCTTC

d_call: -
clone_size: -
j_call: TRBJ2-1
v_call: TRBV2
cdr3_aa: CASRRTHPIQSSYNEQFF
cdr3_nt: TGTGCCAGCAGACGTACGCACCCCATACAAAGCTCCTACAATGAGCAGTTCTTC

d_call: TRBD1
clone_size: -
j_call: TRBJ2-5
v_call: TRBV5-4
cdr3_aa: CASSPTTGGGETQYF
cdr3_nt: TGTGCCAGCAGCCCTACGACAGGGGGCGGGGAGACCCAGTACTTC

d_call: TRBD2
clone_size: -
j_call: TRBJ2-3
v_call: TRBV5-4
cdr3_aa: CASSPGLAGGVTDTQYF
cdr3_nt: TGTGCCAGCAGCCCCGGACTAGCGGGAGGAGTCACAGATACGCAGTATTTT

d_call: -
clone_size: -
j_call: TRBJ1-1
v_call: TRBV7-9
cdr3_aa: CASSFSQEGEEAFF
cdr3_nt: TGTGCCAGCAGCTTCTCGCAGGAGGGAGAAGAAGCTTTCTTT

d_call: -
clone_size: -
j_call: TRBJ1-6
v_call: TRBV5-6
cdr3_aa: CASSPRRGGNSPLHF
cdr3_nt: TGTGCCAGCAGCCCGAGGAGGGGTGGAAATTCACCCCTCCACTTT

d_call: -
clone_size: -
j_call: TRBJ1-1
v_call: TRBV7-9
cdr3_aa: CALQGRGGNTEAFF
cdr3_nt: TGTGCCCTTCAGGGTCGGGGGGGGAACACTGAAGCTTTCTTT

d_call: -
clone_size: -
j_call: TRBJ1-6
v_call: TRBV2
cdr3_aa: CASRSADNSPLHF
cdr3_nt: TGTGCCAGCCGGAGCGCAGATAATTCACCCCTCCACTTT

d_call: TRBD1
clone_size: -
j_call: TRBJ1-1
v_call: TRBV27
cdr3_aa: CASSKGQGANTEAFF
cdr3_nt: TGTGCCAGCAGTAAGGGACAGGGGGCGAACACTGAAGCTTTCTTT

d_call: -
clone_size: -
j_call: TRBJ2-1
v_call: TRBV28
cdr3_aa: CASSSGFYNEQFF
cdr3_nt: TGTGCCAGCAGTTCGGGGTTCTACAATGAGCAGTTCTTC

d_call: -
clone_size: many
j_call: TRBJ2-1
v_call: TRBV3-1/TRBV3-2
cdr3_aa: CASSQGLVSYNEQFF
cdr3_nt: TGTGCCAGCAGCCAGGGACTTGTCTCCTACAATGAGCAGTTCTTC

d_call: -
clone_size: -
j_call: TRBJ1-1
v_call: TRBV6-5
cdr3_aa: CASSYSRGGTEAFF
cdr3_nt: TGTGCCAGCAGTTACTCCCGGGGTGGCACTGAAGCTTTCTTT

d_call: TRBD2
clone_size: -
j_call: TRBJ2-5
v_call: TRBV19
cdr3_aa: CASSLTSGVRETQYF
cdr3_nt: TGTGCCAGTAGTTTGACTAGCGGGGTTAGAGAGACCCAGTACTTC

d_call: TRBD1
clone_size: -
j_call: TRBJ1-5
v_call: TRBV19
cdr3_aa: CASTGTGYNQPQHF
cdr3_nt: TGTGCCAGTACGGGGACAGGTTACAATCAGCCCCAGCATTTT

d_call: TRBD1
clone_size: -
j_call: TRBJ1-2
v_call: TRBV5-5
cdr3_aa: CASSGTGVGYGYTF
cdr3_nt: TGTGCCAGCAGCGGGACAGGGGTGGGATATGGCTACACCTTC

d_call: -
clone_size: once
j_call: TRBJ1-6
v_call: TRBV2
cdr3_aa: CASSEARNNSPLHF
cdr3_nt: TGTGCCAGCAGTGAAGCGCGGAATAATTCACCCCTCCACTTT

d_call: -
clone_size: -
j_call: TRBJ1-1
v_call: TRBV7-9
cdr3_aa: CASSLEDGGGTEAFF
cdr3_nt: TGTGCCAGCAGCTTAGAGGATGGTGGGGGGACTGAAGCTTTCTTT

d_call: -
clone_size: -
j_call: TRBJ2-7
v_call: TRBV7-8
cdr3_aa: CASSPGQLYEQYF
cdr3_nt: TGTGCCAGCAGCCCAGGACAGCTCTACGAGCAGTACTTC

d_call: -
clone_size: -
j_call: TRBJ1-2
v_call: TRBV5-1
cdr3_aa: CASSPDPSREGADTF
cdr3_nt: TGCGCCAGCAGCCCTGACCCAAGTCGGGAGGGTGCCGACACCTTC

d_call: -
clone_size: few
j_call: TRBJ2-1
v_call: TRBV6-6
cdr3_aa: CASGSGRHEQFF
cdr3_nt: TGTGCCAGCGGGAGTGGGAGGCATGAGCAGTTCTTC

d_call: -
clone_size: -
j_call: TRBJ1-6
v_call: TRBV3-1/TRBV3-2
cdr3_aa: CASSQDGGVSPLHF
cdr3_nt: TGTGCCAGCAGCCAAGATGGGGGGGTCTCACCCCTCCACTTT

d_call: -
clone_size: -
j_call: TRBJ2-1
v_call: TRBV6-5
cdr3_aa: CASRAGRGGSEQFF
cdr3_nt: TGTGCCAGCAGAGCCGGACGGGGAGGTAGTGAGCAGTTCTTC